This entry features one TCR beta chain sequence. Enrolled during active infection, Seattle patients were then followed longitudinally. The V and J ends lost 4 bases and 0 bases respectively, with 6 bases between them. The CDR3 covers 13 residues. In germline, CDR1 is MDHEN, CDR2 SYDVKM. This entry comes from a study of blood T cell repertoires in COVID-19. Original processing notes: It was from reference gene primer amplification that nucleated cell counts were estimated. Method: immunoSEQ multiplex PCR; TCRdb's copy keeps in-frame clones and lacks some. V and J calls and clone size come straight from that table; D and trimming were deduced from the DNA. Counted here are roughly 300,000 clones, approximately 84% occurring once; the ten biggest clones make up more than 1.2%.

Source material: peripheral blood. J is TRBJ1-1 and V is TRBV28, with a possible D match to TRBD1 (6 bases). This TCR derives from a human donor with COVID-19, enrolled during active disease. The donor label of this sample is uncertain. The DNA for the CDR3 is TGTGCCAGCAGTTGGGACATGAACACTGAAGCTTTCTTT. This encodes CASSWDMNTEAFF.